This TCR beta chain is drawn from a study of Graves' ophthalmopathy and Graves' hyperthyroidism. Whole-study context: Peripheral blood sampling preceded any treatment and occurred at initial diagnosis.

Clinical symptoms, serum thyroxine, TRAb, thyroid ultrasound and orbital computed tomography were relied on for diagnosis. At least ten counts were recorded for this clonotype. Amplification of TCR beta CDR3 regions used RNA transcripts. After a first-round RT-PCR with HTBI primers, a second-round multiplex PCR was run. TCRdb called the multiplex PCR reads again in MiXCR, with one record for every CDR3 protein. The data contain approximately 500,000 distinct CDR3 sequences, under 15% of them seen just once; the ten biggest clones take up roughly 9.8%. The CDR3 covers 12 residues. The germline CDR1 and CDR2 sequences are KGHDR and SFDVKD. V was pared by 0 bases and J by 4 bases, with 2 bases between.

The sequenced sample consisted of blood. This chain links TRBV24-1 with TRBJ2-5, with D unclear. The sequence derives from a young woman with Graves' ophthalmopathy. CDR3: CATSDLTETQYF. The DNA for the CDR3 is TGTGCCACCAGTGATTTGACAGAGACCCAGTACTTC.